The present T cell receptor beta chain was sequenced within a study of cytomegalovirus exposure and HLA in healthy donors. Trimming cost V 3 bases and J 5 bases, with 10 bases left between them. The CDR3 runs to 14 residues. Germline V gene lookup returns CDR1 LGHNA and CDR2 YSLEER. As regards this clone: Its antigen is still unknown.

The study ran its PCR with 60 Vbeta and 13 Jbeta primers. How the authors handled the data: Roughly 11 million of the about 80 million unique TCR beta chains counted in a later analysis were shared. Libraries were prepared by immunoSEQ multiplex PCR; TCRdb keeps only in-frame clonotypes and omits some of them. The V and J calls and clone size were taken over from that table, and D and trimming were inferred from the DNA. The table records more than 200,000 clones, 75% to 80% of them present only once. Study conclusions and caveats: A previous analysis found most TCR beta V segments productive roughly 87% or roughly 30% of the time.

Sample: PBMCs. This TCR was recovered from a male donor in good health and CMV-seronegative. The chain links TRBV4-3 to TRBJ2-2; perhaps TRBD1 as D (6 bases). CDR3 in amino acids: CASSQTGGTGELFF. The CDR3 region has the DNA TGCGCCAGCAGCCAGACAGGCGGGACCGGGGAGCTGTTTTTT.